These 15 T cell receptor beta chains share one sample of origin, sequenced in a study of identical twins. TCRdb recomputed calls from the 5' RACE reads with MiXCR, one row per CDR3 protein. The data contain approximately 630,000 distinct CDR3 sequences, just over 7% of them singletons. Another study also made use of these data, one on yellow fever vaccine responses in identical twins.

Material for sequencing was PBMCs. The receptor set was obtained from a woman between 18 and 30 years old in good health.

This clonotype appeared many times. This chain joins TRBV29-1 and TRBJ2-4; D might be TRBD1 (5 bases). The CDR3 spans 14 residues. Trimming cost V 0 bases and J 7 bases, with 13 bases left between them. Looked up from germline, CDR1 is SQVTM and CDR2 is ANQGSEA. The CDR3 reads CSVEDRALDNIQYF. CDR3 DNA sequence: TGCAGCGTTGAAGACAGGGCCCTCGACAACATTCAGTACTTC. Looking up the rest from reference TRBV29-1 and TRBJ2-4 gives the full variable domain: SAVISQKPSRDICQRGTSLTIQCQVDSQVTMMFWYRQQPGQSLTLIATANQGSEATYESGFVIDKFPISRPNLTFSTLTVSNMSPEDSSIYLCSVEDRALDNIQYFGAGTRLSVL.

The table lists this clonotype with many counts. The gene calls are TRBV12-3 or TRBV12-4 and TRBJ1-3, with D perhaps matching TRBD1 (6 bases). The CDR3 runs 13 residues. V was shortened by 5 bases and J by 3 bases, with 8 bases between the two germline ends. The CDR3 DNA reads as TGTGCCAGCAGTGCAGGGGTTGGAAACACCATATATTTT. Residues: CASSAGVGNTIYF.

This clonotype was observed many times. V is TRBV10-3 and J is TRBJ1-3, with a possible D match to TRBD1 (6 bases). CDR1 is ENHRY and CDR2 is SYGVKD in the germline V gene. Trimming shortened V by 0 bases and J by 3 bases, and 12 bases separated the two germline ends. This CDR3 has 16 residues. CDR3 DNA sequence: TGTGCCATCAGTGAGTCACGGGGGCAAGATGGAAACACCATATATTTT. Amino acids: CAISESRGQDGNTIYF.

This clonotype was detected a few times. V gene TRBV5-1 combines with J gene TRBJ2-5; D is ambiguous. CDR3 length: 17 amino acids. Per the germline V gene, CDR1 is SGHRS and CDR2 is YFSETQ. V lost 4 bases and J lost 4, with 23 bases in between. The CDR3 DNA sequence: TGCGCCAGCAGCCCCGGCCATTCACCCCCGACGCCAGAGACCCAGTACTTC. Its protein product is CASSPGHSPPTPETQYF.

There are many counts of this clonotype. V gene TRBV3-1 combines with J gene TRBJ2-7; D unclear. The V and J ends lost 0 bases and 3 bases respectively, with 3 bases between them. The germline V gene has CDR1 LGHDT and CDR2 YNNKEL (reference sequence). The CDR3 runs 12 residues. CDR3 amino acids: CASSQDFYEQYF. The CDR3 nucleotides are TGTGCCAGCAGCCAAGATTTCTACGAGCAGTACTTC.

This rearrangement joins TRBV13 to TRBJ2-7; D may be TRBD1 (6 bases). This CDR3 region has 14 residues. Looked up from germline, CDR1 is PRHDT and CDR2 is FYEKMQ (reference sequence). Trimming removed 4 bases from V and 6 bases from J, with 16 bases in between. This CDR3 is CASSSGWGRSEQYV. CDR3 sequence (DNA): TGTGCCAGCAGCTCAGGTTGGGGGCGTTCCGAGCAGTACGTC.

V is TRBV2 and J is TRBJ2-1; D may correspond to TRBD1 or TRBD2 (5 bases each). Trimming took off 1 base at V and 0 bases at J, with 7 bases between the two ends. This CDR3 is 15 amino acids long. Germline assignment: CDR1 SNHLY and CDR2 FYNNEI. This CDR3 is CASSEGGISYNEQFF. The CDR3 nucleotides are TGTGCCAGCAGTGAAGGGGGGATCTCCTACAATGAGCAGTTCTTC.

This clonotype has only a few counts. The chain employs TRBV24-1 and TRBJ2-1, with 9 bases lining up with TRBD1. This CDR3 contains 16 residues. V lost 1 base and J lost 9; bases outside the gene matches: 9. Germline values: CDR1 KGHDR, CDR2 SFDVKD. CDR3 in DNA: TGTGCCACCAGTGATTTAACTCCGGGACAGGGATCTGAGCAGTTCTTC. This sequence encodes CATSDLTPGQGSEQFF.

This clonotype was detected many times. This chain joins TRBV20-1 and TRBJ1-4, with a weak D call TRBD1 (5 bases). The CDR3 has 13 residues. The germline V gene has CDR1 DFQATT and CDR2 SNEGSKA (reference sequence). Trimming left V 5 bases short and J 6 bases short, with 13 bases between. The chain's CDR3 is CSAGGRGDEKLFF. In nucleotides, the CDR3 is TGCAGTGCTGGGGGTAGGGGAGATGAAAAACTGTTTTTT.

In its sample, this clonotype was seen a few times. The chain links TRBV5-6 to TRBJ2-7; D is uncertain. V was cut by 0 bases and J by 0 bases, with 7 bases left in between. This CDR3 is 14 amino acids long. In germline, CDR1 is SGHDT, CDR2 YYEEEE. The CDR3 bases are TGTGCCAGCAGCTTGGCTCTCTACTCCTACGAGCAGTACGTC. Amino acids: CASSLALYSYEQYV.

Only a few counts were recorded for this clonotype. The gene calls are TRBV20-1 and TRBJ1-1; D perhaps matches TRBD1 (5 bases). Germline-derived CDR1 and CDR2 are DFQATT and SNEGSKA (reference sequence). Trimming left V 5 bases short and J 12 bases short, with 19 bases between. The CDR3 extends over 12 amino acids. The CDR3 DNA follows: TGCAGTGCTCGCCCGGGACCCATCCAAACTTTCTTT. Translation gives CSARPGPIQTFF.

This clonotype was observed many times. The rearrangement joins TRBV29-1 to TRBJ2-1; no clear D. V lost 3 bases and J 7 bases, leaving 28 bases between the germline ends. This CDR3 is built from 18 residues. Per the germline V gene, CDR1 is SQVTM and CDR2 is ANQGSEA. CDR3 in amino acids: CSVEFQPSVFSARNEQFF. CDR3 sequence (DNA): TGCAGCGTTGAGTTCCAGCCCTCTGTATTCTCAGCTCGTAATGAGCAGTTCTTC.

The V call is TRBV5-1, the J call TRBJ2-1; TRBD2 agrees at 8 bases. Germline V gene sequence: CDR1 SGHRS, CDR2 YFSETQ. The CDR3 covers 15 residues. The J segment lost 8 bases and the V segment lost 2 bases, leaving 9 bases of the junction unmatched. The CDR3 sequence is CASSLEREFLDEQFF. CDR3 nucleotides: TGCGCCAGCAGCTTAGAGCGGGAGTTTTTAGATGAGCAGTTCTTC.

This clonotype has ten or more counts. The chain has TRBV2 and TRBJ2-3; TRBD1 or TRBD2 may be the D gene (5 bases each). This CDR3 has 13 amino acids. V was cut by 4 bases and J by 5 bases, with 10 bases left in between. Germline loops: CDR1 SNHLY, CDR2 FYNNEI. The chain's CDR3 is CASSGDGGDTQYF. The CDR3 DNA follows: TGTGCCAGCAGTGGGGACGGCGGAGATACGCAGTATTTT.

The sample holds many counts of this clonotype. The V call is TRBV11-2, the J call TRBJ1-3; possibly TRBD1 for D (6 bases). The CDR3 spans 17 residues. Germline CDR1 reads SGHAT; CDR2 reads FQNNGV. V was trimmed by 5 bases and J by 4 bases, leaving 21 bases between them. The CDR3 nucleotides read TGTGCCAGCAGCCGACAACTCGGGGGGGCGCCCGGAAACACCATATATTTT. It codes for CASSRQLGGAPGNTIYF.